Below, 18 T cell receptor beta chains from the same sample are listed, as sequenced in a study of long-term antiretroviral therapy in people with HIV. Researchers report immunoSEQ v3.0 was run at survey level. Sequenced by immunoSEQ multiplex PCR; TCRdb stores in-frame clones only, minus some. In the table there are some 30,000 clones, approximately 89% of which are singletons. The sample was unsorted PBMCs, taken 3.1 years after starting antiretroviral therapy. All receptors derive from a man younger than 35 with HIV.

This chain connects TRBV29-1 to TRBJ2-3; possibly TRBD2 for D (6 bases). The CDR3 is 14 amino acids. Germline CDR1 reads SQVTM; CDR2 reads ANQGSEA. Trimming removed 4 bases from V and 6 bases from J, with 17 bases in between. The CDR3 is CSVGTGESPDTQYF. CDR3 bases: TGCAGCGTTGGGACGGGAGAAAGCCCCGATACGCAGTATTTT.

The V call is TRBV10-3, the J call TRBJ2-5; 7 bases align to TRBD1. The V gene's germline CDR1 is ENHRY and CDR2 SYGVKD. The CDR3 has 15 amino acids. V gave up 3 bases and J gave up 5 bases; unmatched junction bases: 9. Written as DNA, the CDR3 is TGTGCCATCAGTGATTACACAGGGGATCAGGAGACCCAGTACTTC. Translating gives CAISDYTGDQETQYF.

The genes are TRBV9 and TRBJ1-5; possibly TRBD1 for D (5 bases). The CDR3 covers 13 residues. The ends were cut back, 4 bases at V and 7 bases at J, with 12 bases in the middle. Germline CDR1 and CDR2: SGDLS and YYNGEE. The chain's CDR3 is CASSTGPGQPQHF. As DNA, the CDR3 is TGTGCCAGCAGCACGGGGCCCGGACAGCCCCAGCATTTT.

This chain uses TRBV9 with TRBJ1-1, with D possibly being TRBD1 (6 bases). Germline V gene data show CDR1 as SGDLS and CDR2 as YYNGEE. V lost 0 bases, J lost 5 bases, and 11 bases lay in between. This CDR3 has 14 amino acids. CDR3 region: CASSVGRGLTEAFF. DNA for the CDR3: TGTGCCAGCAGCGTAGGTCGGGGGCTAACTGAAGCTTTCTTT. The variable domain in full, completed from reference TRBV9 and TRBJ1-1, reads DSGVTQTPKHLITATGQRVTLRCSPRSGDLSVYWYQQSLDQGLQFLIQYYNGEERAKGNILERFSAQQFPDLHSELNLSSLELGDSALYFCASSVGRGLTEAFFGQGTRLTVV.

This chain joins TRBV11-2 and TRBJ2-5; tentatively, D is TRBD2 (7 bases). In germline, CDR1 is SGHAT, CDR2 FQNNGV. Trimming cost V 7 bases and J 3 bases, with 15 bases left between them. The CDR3 spans 14 residues. The CDR3: CASTREGGEETQYF. CDR3 sequence (DNA): TGTGCCAGCACCCGAGAGGGGGGGGAAGAGACCCAGTACTTC.

The V call is TRBV11-2, the J call TRBJ2-7; TRBD1 might be the D (5 bases). This CDR3 contains 12 residues. Germline-derived CDR1 and CDR2 are SGHAT and FQNNGV. Deletions cut 2 bases from V and 6 bases from J, with 8 bases between. The CDR3 nucleotides read TGTGCCAGCAGCTTACAGGGTCTCGAGCAGTACTTC. Translated: CASSLQGLEQYF. The full variable domain, completed using reference TRBV11-2 and TRBJ2-7, is EAGVAQSPRYKIIEKRQSVAFWCNPISGHATLYWYQQILGQGPKLLIQFQNNGVVDDSQLPKDRFSAERLKGVDSTLKIQPAKLEDSAVYLCASSLQGLEQYFGPGTRLTVT.

In nucleotides, the CDR3 is TGTGCCAGCAGCTCACGCCCGGGATCTTCACCCCTCCACTTT. The encoded protein is CASSSRPGSSPLHF. The V gene is TRBV14, the J gene TRBJ1-6; D is uncertain. The CDR3 spans 14 residues. Germline loops: CDR1 SGHDN, CDR2 FVKESK. Deletions cut 5 bases from V and 9 bases from J, with 14 bases between. The full variable domain, with the rest looked up from reference TRBV14 and TRBJ1-6, is EAGVTQFPSHSVIEKGQTVTLRCDPISGHDNLYWYRRVMGKEIKFLLHFVKESKQDESGMPNNRFLAERTGGTYSTLKVQPAELEDSGVYFCASSSRPGSSPLHFGNGTRLTVT.

This clone has a handful of counts. The CDR3 loop reads CASSHLGSGISYNEQFF. The CDR3 DNA reads as TGCGCCAGCAGCCACCTTGGGAGCGGTATCTCCTACAATGAGCAGTTCTTC. The chain uses TRBV4-1 and TRBJ2-1; tentative D call: TRBD2 (5 bases). V was trimmed by 3 bases and J by 0 bases, leaving 15 bases between them. Germline V gene sequence: CDR1 MGHRA, CDR2 YSYEKL. This CDR3 region has 17 residues.

The gene calls are TRBV6-6 and TRBJ1-6; D uncertain. Trimming cost V 11 bases and J 0 bases, with 8 bases left between them. The CDR3 covers 13 residues. CDR1 is MNHNY and CDR2 is SVGAGI in the germline V gene (reference sequence). The CDR3 region is CALSSSYNSPLHF. The CDR3 nucleotides are TGTGCCCTCAGCAGCTCCTATAATTCACCCCTCCACTTT.

Here the CDR3 reads CASSLRQGDGYTF. The CDR3 DNA follows: TGTGCCAGCAGCTTGCGCCAGGGGGACGGCTACACCTTC. The chain recombines TRBV7-2 with TRBJ1-2; 7 nucleotides line up with TRBD1. This CDR3 spans 13 amino acids. Per germline, CDR1 SGHTA and CDR2 FQGNSA. The V and J ends lost 3 bases and 8 bases, in that order; junction bases with no gene match: 6.

This clone was counted once. V and J are TRBV9 and TRBJ1-1; no reliable D call. Per germline, CDR1 SGDLS and CDR2 YYNGEE. The CDR3 is 12 amino acids. Between the trimmed V and J ends, which lost 1 base and 1 base, there was a span of 2 bases. CDR3 region: CASSVPNTEAFF. CDR3 coding DNA: TGTGCCAGCAGCGTACCGAACACTGAAGCTTTCTTT.

The chain combines TRBV13 with TRBJ2-2; D remains unclear. Germline V gene sequence: CDR1 PRHDT, CDR2 FYEKMQ (reference sequence). This CDR3 region has 12 residues. Trimming cost V 4 bases and J 5 bases, with 5 bases left between them. CDR3 coding DNA: TGTGCCAGCAGCTCACCGACCGGGGAGCTGTTTTTT. As protein: CASSSPTGELFF.

The chain recombines TRBV7-3 with TRBJ2-6, with a tentative D call TRBD1 (5 bases). Germline loops: CDR1 SGHTA, CDR2 FQGTGA. The length of the CDR3 is 19 residues. V was pared by 2 bases and J by 0 bases, with 17 bases between. In DNA, the CDR3 is TGTGCCAGCAGCTTACACGACAGTCCCTTGACCTCTGGGGCCAACGTCCTGACTTTC. Its protein product is CASSLHDSPLTSGANVLTF.

V usage is TRBV9 and J usage is TRBJ2-3; tentatively, D is TRBD2 (7 bases). Trimming shortened V by 0 bases and J by 4 bases, and 9 bases separated the two germline ends. CDR1 SGDLS and CDR2 YYNGEE come from the germline V gene. This CDR3 contains 14 residues. The CDR3 coding sequence is TGTGCCAGCAGCGTAGCGGGGGGCGCAGATACGCAGTATTTT. This translates into CASSVAGGADTQYF.

This sequence joins TRBV7-2 and TRBJ2-1, with D hard to call. Germline V gene lookup returns CDR1 SGHTA and CDR2 FQGNSA. Trimming took 3 bases from V and 5 from J, leaving 11 bases between them. This CDR3 region has 14 residues. For the CDR3, the DNA is TGTGCCAGCAGCTTGGTTTCTCTCCACAATGAGCAGTTCTTC. Translation gives CASSLVSLHNEQFF.

This chain connects TRBV19 to TRBJ1-5; tentative D call: TRBD1 (5 bases). CDR1 LNHDA and CDR2 SQIVND come from the germline V gene (reference sequence). V lost 5 bases and J 7 bases, leaving 15 bases between the germline ends. The CDR3 runs 14 residues. The chain's CDR3 is CASSPGALTQPQHF. CDR3 coding DNA: TGTGCCAGTAGTCCCGGGGCGTTAACACAGCCCCAGCATTTT.

This sequence joins TRBV7-6 and TRBJ2-2, with 7 nucleotides matching TRBD2. V gave up 6 bases and J gave up 6 bases; unmatched junction bases: 1. The length of the CDR3 is 12 residues. CDR1 and CDR2 from the germline V gene are SGHVS and FNYEAQ. This CDR3 is CASSRGAGELFF. DNA of the CDR3: TGTGCCAGCAGTCGGGGGGCCGGGGAGCTGTTTTTT.

This chain connects TRBV27 to TRBJ1-4; 9 nucleotides match TRBD1. V shed 5 bases, J shed 3 bases, and the junction held 4 bases outside the gene matches. CDR3 length: 15 amino acids. CDR1 and CDR2 (germline): MNHEY, SMNVEV (reference sequence). This chain's CDR3 is CASSGRDRANEKLFF. The DNA of the CDR3 is TGTGCCAGCAGTGGCCGGGACAGGGCTAATGAAAAACTGTTTTTT.